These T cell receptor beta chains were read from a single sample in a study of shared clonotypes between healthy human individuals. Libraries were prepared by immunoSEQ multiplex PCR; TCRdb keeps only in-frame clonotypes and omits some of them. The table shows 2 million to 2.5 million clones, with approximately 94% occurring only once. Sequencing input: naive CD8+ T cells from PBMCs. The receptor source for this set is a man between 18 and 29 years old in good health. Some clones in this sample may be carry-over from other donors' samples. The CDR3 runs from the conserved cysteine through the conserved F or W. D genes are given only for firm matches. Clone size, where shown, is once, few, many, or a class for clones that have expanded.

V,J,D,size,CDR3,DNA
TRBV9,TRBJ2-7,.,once,CASSVAASALYEQYF,TGTGCCAGCAGCGTAGCGGCTAGCGCCCTCTACGAGCAGTACTTC
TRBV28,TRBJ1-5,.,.,CASSLSETNQPQHF,TGTGCCAGCAGTTTATCGGAGACCAATCAGCCCCAGCATTTT
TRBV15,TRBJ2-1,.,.,CATSLLVDYNEQFF,TGTGCCACCAGCTTACTAGTTGACTACAATGAGCAGTTCTTC
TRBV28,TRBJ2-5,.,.,CASSFKAGSTQYF,TGTGCCAGCAGTTTTAAGGCAGGTTCAACCCAGTACTTC
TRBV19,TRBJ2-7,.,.,CASRGLGYEQYF,TGTGCCAGCCGGGGCCTTGGGTACGAGCAGTACTTC
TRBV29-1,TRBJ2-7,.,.,CSVEQDPGGGSYEQYF,TGCAGCGTTGAACAGGACCCAGGAGGGGGTTCCTACGAGCAGTACTTC
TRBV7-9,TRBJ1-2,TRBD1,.,CASSSKPTGFNYGYTF,TGTGCCAGCAGCTCTAAACCGACAGGGTTTAACTATGGCTACACCTTC
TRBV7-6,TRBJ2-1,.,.,CASSPVSPHNEQFF,TGTGCCAGCAGCCCGGTTTCCCCACACAATGAGCAGTTCTTC
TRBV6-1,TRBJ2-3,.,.,CASSEERDSRSTDTQYF,TGTGCCAGCAGTGAAGAACGCGACAGTCGAAGCACAGATACGCAGTATTTT
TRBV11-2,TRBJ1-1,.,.,CASSLDRYSNTEAFF,TGTGCCAGCAGCTTAGATCGATACAGCAACACTGAAGCTTTCTTT
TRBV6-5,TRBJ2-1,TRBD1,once,CASSYTGDIDEQFF,TGTGCCAGCAGTTACACAGGGGACATCGATGAGCAGTTCTTC
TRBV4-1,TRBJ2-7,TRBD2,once,CASSQDEGGSGYEQYF,TGCGCCAGCAGCCAAGATGAGGGCGGGAGTGGATACGAGCAGTACTTC
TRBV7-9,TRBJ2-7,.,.,CASSQDFTPYEQYF,TGTGCCAGCAGCCAAGACTTTACCCCCTACGAGCAGTACTTC
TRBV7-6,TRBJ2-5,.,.,CASSPRASKETQYF,TGTGCCAGCAGCCCCCGGGCCTCGAAAGAGACCCAGTACTTC
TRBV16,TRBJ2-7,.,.,CASSQWKGAEQYF,TGTGCCAGCAGCCAATGGAAGGGAGCCGAGCAGTACTTC
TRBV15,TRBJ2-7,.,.,CATSSLTSPQHF,TGTGCCACCAGCAGCCTAACTAGTCCCCAGCACTTC
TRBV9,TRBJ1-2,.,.,CASSVGRADGYTF,TGTGCCAGCAGCGTGGGTCGGGCGGATGGCTACACCTTC
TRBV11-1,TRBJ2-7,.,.,CASSFRESYEQYF,TGTGCCAGCAGCTTCCGGGAGAGCTACGAGCAGTACTTC
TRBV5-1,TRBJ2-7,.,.,CASSLAARSYEQYF,TGCGCCAGCAGCTTGGCCGCGCGGTCCTACGAGCAGTACTTC
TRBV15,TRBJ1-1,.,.,CATSRDWRTEGEGDTEAFF,TGTGCCACCAGCAGAGATTGGAGGACAGAGGGGGAGGGCGACACTGAAGCTTTCTTT
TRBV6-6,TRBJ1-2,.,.,CASSPILNSGGYGYTF,TGTGCCAGCAGCCCCATACTTAATTCGGGCGGCTATGGCTACACCTTC
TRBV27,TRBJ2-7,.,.,CASSPVTIDLSDEQYF,TGTGCCAGCAGTCCAGTGACAATCGATCTTTCGGACGAGCAGTACTTC
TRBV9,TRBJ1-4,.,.,CASSVATGGPAAQKLFF,TGTGCCAGCAGCGTAGCTACTGGGGGACCAGCCGCTCAAAAACTGTTTTTT
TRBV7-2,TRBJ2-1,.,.,CASSSHRGLNNEQFF,TGTGCCAGCAGCTCCCACCGGGGGCTAAACAATGAGCAGTTCTTC
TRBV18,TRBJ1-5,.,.,CASSPQTENSNQPQHF,TGTGCCAGCTCACCACAGACGGAAAATAGCAATCAGCCCCAGCATTTT
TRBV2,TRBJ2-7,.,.,CASEEGPSYEQYF,TGTGCCAGCGAGGAGGGGCCTTCCTACGAGCAGTACTTC
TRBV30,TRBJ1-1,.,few,CAWSLMGTEAFF,TGTGCCTGGAGTTTAATGGGCACTGAAGCTTTCTTT
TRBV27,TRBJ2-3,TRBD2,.,CASSRLAGNTDTQYF,TGTGCCAGCAGCAGACTAGCGGGAAACACAGATACGCAGTATTTT
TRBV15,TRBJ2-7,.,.,CATSVGRGPNYEQYF,TGTGCCACCAGTGTAGGCAGGGGCCCTAACTACGAGCAGTACTTC
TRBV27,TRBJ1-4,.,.,CASGLQGFNEKLFF,TGTGCCAGCGGCCTCCAGGGGTTCAATGAAAAACTGTTTTTT
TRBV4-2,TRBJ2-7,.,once,CASSPGERYSYEQYF,TGTGCCAGCAGCCCCGGGGAGCGGTACTCCTACGAGCAGTACTTC
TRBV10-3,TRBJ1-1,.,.,CAISESGVWDTEAFF,TGTGCCATCAGTGAGTCCGGGGTGTGGGACACTGAAGCTTTCTTT
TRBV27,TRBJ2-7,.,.,CASSLSPGSSYEQYF,TGTGCCAGCAGTTTATCACCCGGGAGCTCCTACGAGCAGTACTTC
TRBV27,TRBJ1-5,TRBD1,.,CASSLSGQGDQPQHF,TGTGCCAGCAGTTTATCAGGACAGGGGGACCAGCCCCAGCATTTT
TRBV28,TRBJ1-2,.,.,CASSLTWGYYGYTF,TGTGCCAGCAGTTTAACATGGGGCTACTATGGCTACACCTTC
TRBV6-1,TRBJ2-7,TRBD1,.,CASSDRTGSSYEQYF,TGTGCCAGCAGTGACCGGACAGGGAGCTCCTACGAGCAGTACTTC
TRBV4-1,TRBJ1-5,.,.,CASSQDRRSYSNQPQHF,TGCGCCAGCAGCCAAGATCGAAGGTCATATAGCAATCAGCCCCAGCATTTT
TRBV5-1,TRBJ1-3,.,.,CASSTDTGSGNTIYF,TGCGCCAGCAGCACCGACACCGGCTCTGGAAACACCATATATTTT
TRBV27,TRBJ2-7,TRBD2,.,CASSLRLAAYEQYF,TGTGCCAGCAGTTTAAGACTAGCAGCCTACGAGCAGTACTTC
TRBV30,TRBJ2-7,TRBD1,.,CAWRSGTGLSYEQYF,TGTGCCTGGAGGTCCGGGACAGGCCTCTCCTACGAGCAGTACTTC
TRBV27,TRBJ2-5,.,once,CASSTSPSGTSFSQYF,TGTGCCAGCAGTACATCGCCCTCCGGGACATCTTTTAGTCAGTACTTC
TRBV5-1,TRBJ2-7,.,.,CASSLEVGLSYEQYF,TGCGCCAGCAGCTTGGAGGTAGGCCTCTCCTACGAGCAGTACTTC